Listed here are 8 T cell receptor beta chains from one sample, sequenced in a study of Ad26.COV2.S vaccination and SARS-CoV-2 variants. Profiled with immunoSEQ multiplex PCR; TCRdb holds only in-frame clones, not every one. The repertoire holds some 270,000 clones, with roughly nine tenths as singletons. As for treatment: around 19 received Ad26.COV2.S at low or high dose, single or two shots; several received placebo; per-sample allocation not given. Samples came from day 63 after the first vaccine or placebo injection. The sample consisted of peripheral blood, taken in a trial of Ad26.COV2.S vaccine versus placebo. The receptors derive from a person between 18 and 65 years old who received the Ad26.COV2.S COVID-19 vaccine or a placebo.

The genes are TRBV9 and TRBJ1-6; 7 positions agree with TRBD1. This CDR3 comprises 15 residues. From germline, CDR1 is SGDLS and CDR2 YYNGEE. Trimming cost V 4 bases and J 10 bases; bases outside gene matches: 11. The CDR3 sequence: CASSPRTGVESPLHF. In DNA, the CDR3 is TGTGCCAGCAGCCCGCGAACAGGGGTGGAATCACCCCTCCACTTT. The entire variable domain, with the rest obtained from reference TRBV9 and TRBJ1-6, is as follows: DSGVTQTPKHLITATGQRVTLRCSPRSGDLSVYWYQQSLDQGLQFLIQYYNGEERAKGNILERFSAQQFPDLHSELNLSSLELGDSALYFCASSPRTGVESPLHFGNGTRLTVT.

The gene calls are TRBV6-5 and TRBJ2-1; tentative D call: TRBD2 (5 bases). Germline V gene lookup returns CDR1 MNHEY and CDR2 SVGAGI. V was trimmed by 7 bases and J by 0 bases, leaving 13 bases between them. The CDR3 length is 15 residues. The CDR3 DNA is TGTGCCAGCACCTCCGGGGAAGGCTCCTACAATGAGCAGTTCTTC. Protein: CASTSGEGSYNEQFF.

The rearrangement uses TRBV6-5 and TRBJ1-2, with TRBD1 as a possible D gene (5 bases). V was trimmed by 4 bases and J by 4 bases, leaving 13 bases between them. Per germline, CDR1 MNHEY and CDR2 SVGAGI. The CDR3 covers 14 residues. Written as DNA, the CDR3 is TGTGCCAGCAGTTCAGGGAGTATCCTCTATGGCTACACCTTC. Protein sequence: CASSSGSILYGYTF.

The chain has TRBV27 and TRBJ2-1, with 7 bases matching TRBD2. Germline lookup yields CDR1 MNHEY and CDR2 SMNVEV (reference sequence). V lost 2 bases and J lost 7; bases outside the gene matches: 8. The CDR3 runs to 15 residues. Written as DNA, the CDR3 is TGTGCCAGCAGTTTAGGGGGAGGGATCAGGAATGAGCAGTTCTTC. Amino acid sequence: CASSLGGGIRNEQFF.

This clone was observed once. The chain uses TRBV11-1 and TRBJ2-1; the D gene is possibly TRBD2 (5 bases). CDR3 length: 13 residues. CDR1 and CDR2 from the germline V gene are SGHAT and FQDESV (reference sequence). V lost 4 bases, J lost 11 bases, and 15 bases lay in between. The CDR3: CASSSRTAGKQFF. CDR3 DNA: TGTGCCAGCAGCTCCCGAACGGCCGGGAAGCAGTTCTTC.

The genes are TRBV7-9 and TRBJ2-2, with D possibly being TRBD1 (6 bases). V was shortened by 10 bases and J by 6 bases, with 21 bases between the two germline ends. The length of the CDR3 is 15 residues. CDR1 is SEHNR, CDR2 FQNEAQ, per germline (reference sequence). CDR3 amino acids: CATVIETGKAGELFF. The DNA of the CDR3 is TGTGCCACCGTCATCGAAACAGGGAAGGCCGGGGAGCTGTTTTTT.

A few counts support this clone. The gene calls are TRBV9 and TRBJ2-7; TRBD2 aligns across 9 bases. The CDR3 length is 17 residues. The V and J ends lost 0 bases and 0 bases, in that order; junction bases with no gene match: 7. Germline loops: CDR1 SGDLS, CDR2 YYNGEE. Here the CDR3 reads CASSVGPSGDFSYEQYF. CDR3 nucleotide sequence: TGTGCCAGCAGCGTAGGCCCTAGCGGGGATTTCTCCTACGAGCAGTACTTC.

The chain uses TRBV24-1 and TRBJ2-5; weak D call: TRBD1 (5 bases). The germline gives CDR1 KGHDR, CDR2 SFDVKD. The CDR3 has 15 amino acids. The V and J ends lost 4 bases and 3 bases respectively, with 14 bases between them. The CDR3 protein is CATSDNRLSKETQYF. The CDR3, as DNA: TGTGCCACCAGTGACAACAGGTTATCCAAAGAGACCCAGTACTTC.